This passage covers 20 T cell receptor beta chains from one sample sequenced in a study of blood T cell repertoires in COVID-19. TCRdb's table, derived via immunoSEQ multiplex PCR, lists solely in-frame clones and lacks some. The sample includes about 200,000 clones, around 87% of them seen just once. Sequenced input: peripheral blood. All receptors derive from a man in his sixties who had recovered from COVID-19.

The CDR3, as DNA: TGTGCCAGCAGCGTAGCTGGACTAGTCGCCTACAATGAGCAGTTCTTC. This codes for CASSVAGLVAYNEQFF. The chain uses TRBV9 and TRBJ2-1; 7 bases are shared with TRBD2. The CDR3 length is 16 residues. V shed 0 bases, J shed 2 bases, and the junction held 5 bases outside the gene matches. In germline, CDR1 is SGDLS, CDR2 YYNGEE.

The chain couples TRBV11-2 to TRBJ1-1; 12 bases line up with TRBD1. Germline-derived CDR1 and CDR2 are SGHAT and FQNNGV. The length of the CDR3 is 14 residues. Trimming at V came to 5 bases and at J to 3 bases, leaving 1 base not matched to a gene. CDR3 DNA: TGTGCCAGCAGCAGGGACAGGGGGCACACTGAAGCTTTCTTT. This gives the protein CASSRDRGHTEAFF.

This chain connects TRBV7-9 to TRBJ1-4; 8 nucleotides match TRBD1. Germline V gives CDR1 SEHNR, CDR2 FQNEAQ (reference sequence). V shed 5 bases and J 7 bases; nucleotides not matched to a gene: 6. The length of the CDR3 is 14 residues. The CDR3 region has the DNA TGTGCCAGCAGCGACAGGGGTGACGGTGAAAAACTGTTTTTT. It is translated as CASSDRGDGEKLFF.

The chain couples TRBV7-2 to TRBJ2-7; perhaps TRBD2 as D (6 bases). Germline assignment: CDR1 SGHTA and CDR2 FQGNSA. Trimming took 5 bases from V and 0 from J, leaving 11 bases between them. CDR3 length: 14 amino acids. The CDR3 DNA reads as TGTGCCAGCAGCGCCGGAGGGGTCTCCTACGAGCAGTACTTC. As protein: CASSAGGVSYEQYF.

The V and J genes are TRBV5-1 and TRBJ2-7; 12 bases match TRBD1. Germline V gene data show CDR1 as SGHRS and CDR2 as YFSETQ. The V gene end was trimmed by 0 bases and the J gene end by 6 bases; junction bases not matched to a gene: 4. The CDR3 has 15 residues. The CDR3: CASSLGQGQGAEQYF. In nucleotides, the CDR3 is TGCGCCAGCAGCTTGGGTCAGGGACAGGGGGCCGAGCAGTACTTC.

The rearrangement joins TRBV7-6 to TRBJ1-6, with 7 nucleotides matching TRBD1. Trimming removed 1 base from V and 12 bases from J; junction bases left unmatched: 3. The V gene's germline CDR1 is SGHVS and CDR2 FNYEAQ. The CDR3 sequence is 13 residues long. The chain's CDR3 is CASSLVQGEPLHF. CDR3 bases: TGTGCCAGCAGCTTAGTTCAGGGGGAACCCCTCCACTTT.

The rearrangement joins TRBV7-2 to TRBJ1-1; D remains ambiguous. The germline V gene has CDR1 SGHTA and CDR2 FQGNSA. The CDR3 totals 14 residues. V was cut by 5 bases and J by 6 bases, with 16 bases left in between. CDR3: CASSRGVGGPEAFF. DNA for the CDR3: TGTGCCAGCAGCCGCGGTGTAGGCGGGCCTGAAGCTTTCTTT.

The chain links TRBV19 to TRBJ1-2; 7 bases align to TRBD1. With V trimmed by 7 bases and J by 5 bases, 10 bases remained unmatched. The length of the CDR3 is 14 residues. CDR1 is LNHDA and CDR2 is SQIVND in the germline V gene (reference sequence). The CDR3 is CASTHPDRLYGYTF. CDR3 nucleotides: TGTGCCAGTACCCACCCGGACAGGTTATATGGCTACACCTTC.

The V call is TRBV5-5, the J call TRBJ1-2; unclear D gene. Between the trimmed V and J ends, which lost 4 bases and 4 bases, there was a span of 14 bases. Per the germline V gene, CDR1 is SGHKS and CDR2 is YYEKEE (reference sequence). The CDR3 is 14 residues long. The CDR3 DNA is TGTGCCAGCAGCCCCGGGGTGGCAGTCTATGGCTACACCTTC. It is translated as CASSPGVAVYGYTF.

The chain combines TRBV6-2 or TRBV6-3 with TRBJ2-3; D gene unclear. Per the germline V gene, CDR1 is MNHEY and CDR2 is SVGEGT. The CDR3 length is 17 residues. Deletions cut 2 bases from V and 3 bases from J, with 18 bases between. The CDR3: CASSYPSYPSSTDTQYF. CDR3 bases: TGTGCCAGCAGTTACCCATCCTATCCCTCTTCAACAGATACGCAGTATTTT.

This clone has only a few counts. CDR3 sequence: CASSRGTAYNSPLHF. The CDR3 DNA follows: TGTGCCAGTAGTAGAGGGACAGCCTATAATTCACCCCTCCACTTT. The V gene is TRBV19, the J gene TRBJ1-6; 7 nucleotides match TRBD1. Germline CDR1 is LNHDA and CDR2 is SQIVND (reference sequence). The CDR3 has 15 residues. V lost 4 bases and J lost 2; bases outside the gene matches: 2.

The V gene is TRBV7-2, the J gene TRBJ1-5, with D possibly TRBD1 on 5 matching bases. Germline V gives CDR1 SGHTA, CDR2 FQGNSA. CDR3 length equals 14 residues. The V end was cut by 5 bases, the J end by 1 base, with 9 bases between. This CDR3 reads CASSPGLSNQPQHF. CDR3 nucleotide sequence: TGTGCCAGCAGCCCAGGGTTGAGCAATCAGCCCCAGCATTTT.

The chain links TRBV25-1 to TRBJ1-2; tentatively, D is TRBD1 (5 bases). The CDR3 loop spans 14 amino acids. Germline lookup yields CDR1 MGHDK and CDR2 SYGVNS. V was pared by 1 base and J by 5 bases, with 11 bases between. The DNA of the CDR3 is TGTGCCAGCAGTGAATTCCAGGGAGGGTATGGCTACACCTTC. Protein sequence: CASSEFQGGYGYTF.

The chain links TRBV7-2 to TRBJ2-7; possible D gene TRBD1, 6 bases. Per germline, CDR1 SGHTA and CDR2 FQGNSA. V lost 0 bases to trimming and J lost 3 bases, with 21 bases between them. The CDR3 sequence is 18 residues long. The CDR3 DNA is TGTGCCAGCAGCTTAGCCCCTCGGGTAGCAGGGACACTCTACGAGCAGTACTTC. Protein product: CASSLAPRVAGTLYEQYF.

V gene TRBV28 combines with J gene TRBJ2-7; 10 nucleotides agree with TRBD1. Trimming at V came to 4 bases and at J to 2 bases, leaving 2 bases not matched to a gene. Germline CDR1 is MDHEN and CDR2 is SYDVKM. This CDR3 has 14 amino acids. The CDR3 nucleotides read TGTGCCAGCAGTTCGGGACAGGGGCCCTACGAGCAGTACTTC. It yields the protein CASSSGQGPYEQYF.

The chain recombines TRBV18 with TRBJ2-7; D ambiguous. V lost 3 bases to trimming and J lost 4 bases, with 7 bases between them. The CDR3 loop spans 12 amino acids. Germline CDR1 and CDR2: KGHSH and LQKENI. In nucleotides, the CDR3 is TGTGCCAGCTCACCTACAGTGTACGAGCAGTACTTC. Translation: CASSPTVYEQYF. Full variable domain (rest looked up from reference TRBV18 and TRBJ2-7): NAGVMQNPRHLVRRRGQEARLRCSPMKGHSHVYWYRQLPEEGLKFMVYLQKENIIDESGMPKERFSAEFPKEGPSILRIQQVVRGDSAAYFCASSPTVYEQYFGPGTRLTVT.

The J gene is TRBJ1-2, the V gene TRBV20-1; 7 nucleotides agree with TRBD1. The ends lost 3 bases at V and 4 bases at J; junction bases unmatched: 5. From germline, CDR1 is DFQATT and CDR2 SNEGSKA (reference sequence). The CDR3 is 13 amino acids. Written as DNA, the CDR3 is TGCAGTGCTAGTGGAGGGGGCGGCTATGGCTACACCTTC. Protein sequence: CSASGGGGYGYTF.

The chain uses TRBV5-1 and TRBJ2-1; 12 bases line up with TRBD2. There are 15 residues in the CDR3. V was clipped by 7 bases and J by 4 bases; unmatched bases: 6. Germline-derived CDR1 and CDR2 are SGHRS and YFSETQ. The CDR3 protein is CASHLAGGRYNEQFF. In DNA form, the CDR3 reads TGCGCCAGCCACCTAGCGGGAGGGCGTTACAATGAGCAGTTCTTC. The full variable domain, rest sourced from reference TRBV5-1 and TRBJ2-1, is KAGVTQTPRYLIKTRGQQVTLSCSPISGHRSVSWYQQTPGQGLQFLFEYFSETQRNKGNFPGRFSGRQFSNSRSEMNVSTLELGDSALYLCASHLAGGRYNEQFFGPGTRLTVL.

The chain couples TRBV2 to TRBJ1-1; D is ambiguous. This CDR3 is 13 amino acids long. The V gene lost 3 bases and the J gene lost 7 bases, with 12 bases spanning the gap. The germline gives CDR1 SNHLY, CDR2 FYNNEI. CDR3 nucleotide sequence: TGTGCCAGCAGTGACGGAGGGTACGGTGAAGCTTTCTTT. This gives the protein CASSDGGYGEAFF.

This chain's CDR3 is CASSYVWRTAYSPLHF. In DNA, the CDR3 is TGTGCCAGCAGTTACGTATGGAGGACAGCATATTCACCCCTCCACTTT. The chain is built from TRBV6-6 and TRBJ1-6, with a possible D match to TRBD1 (6 bases). Germline V CDR1 and CDR2: MNHNY, SVGAGI (reference sequence). The CDR3 has 16 residues. V shed 2 bases and J shed 8 bases, with 16 bases lying between them.